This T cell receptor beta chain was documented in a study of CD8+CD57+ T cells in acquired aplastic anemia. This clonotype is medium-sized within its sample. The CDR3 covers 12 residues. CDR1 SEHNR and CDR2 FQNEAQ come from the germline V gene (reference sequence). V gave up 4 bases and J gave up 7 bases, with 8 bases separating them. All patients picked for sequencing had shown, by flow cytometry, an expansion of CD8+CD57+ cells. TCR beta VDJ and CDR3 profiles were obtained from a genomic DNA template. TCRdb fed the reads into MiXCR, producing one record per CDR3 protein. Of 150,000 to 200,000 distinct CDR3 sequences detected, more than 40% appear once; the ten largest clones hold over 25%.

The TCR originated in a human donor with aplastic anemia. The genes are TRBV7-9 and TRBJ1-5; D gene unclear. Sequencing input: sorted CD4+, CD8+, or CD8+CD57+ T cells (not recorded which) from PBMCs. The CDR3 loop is CASSSSPQPQHF. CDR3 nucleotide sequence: TGTGCCAGCAGCTCCTCCCCCCAGCCCCAGCATTTT.